This T cell receptor beta chain emerged from a study of T cells in tuberculosis. Study-level background: This South African cohort compared adolescents with or without latent tuberculosis against adults with active tuberculosis. Overall study results and limits: Smaller distances to GMM-specific TCRs suggested their expansion in active tuberculosis.

The assay was immunoSEQ multiplex PCR, and TCRdb's table has in-frame clones only and misses some. The sample lists fewer than 40,000 clones; approximately 85% were seen once. Specified time point: new active TB diagnosis, blood taken before or within 7 days of starting treatment. Each clinical donor contributed on average around 100,000 T cells from unsorted cryopreserved PBMC. This clone was recorded a few times. Its antigen is not known. The CDR3 is made up of 15 amino acids. The V end lost 2 bases, the J end lost 0 bases, and 14 bases lay between the germline ends. Germline V gene data show CDR1 as SQVTM and CDR2 as ANQGSEA.

Sequencing used PBMCs, obtained at tuberculosis diagnosis. This chain links TRBV29-1 with TRBJ2-7, with a possible D match to TRBD1 (5 bases). This receptor was taken from an adult with tuberculosis. The CDR3 sequence: CSVEQGQLNSYEQYF. The CDR3 DNA reads as TGCAGCGTTGAACAGGGCCAACTAAACTCCTACGAGCAGTACTTC.